This T cell receptor (beta chain) was recovered during a study of blood T cells in healthy people across ages. Looking at the study overall: Template-switching capture recovered about one barcoded beta molecule per two T cells.

This clonotype has a count of ten or more. CDR3 size: 17 residues. The ends were cut back, 2 bases at V and 0 bases at J, with 17 bases in the middle. Germline V CDR1 and CDR2: LGHDT, YNNKEL (reference sequence). Primers used in a second PCR of roughly 6 to 11 cycles were a sample-barcoded 5' primer and a J-beta primer mix. All cDNA molecules were each tagged by a template-switch adaptor with 12 random nucleotides. In TCRdb, the 5' RACE reads were re-called with MiXCR into one record per CDR3 protein. Of approximately 820,000 distinct CDR3 sequences listed, under 55% are singletons. The genes are TRBV3-1 and TRBJ2-7; perhaps TRBD2 as D (6 bases). This clonotype was sampled from a man in his 60s in good health. Sequences were obtained from blood. CDR3 amino acids: CASSQLFRDSFSYEQYF. CDR3 bases: TGTGCCAGCAGCCAACTATTCCGGGACTCCTTCTCCTACGAGCAGTACTTC.